Listed below are T cell receptor beta chains from one sample, sequenced in a study of T-cell reconstitution after alpha-beta-depleted transplantation in children. TCRdb processed the PCR reads anew with MiXCR; each CDR3 protein has one entry. The data show roughly 590,000 distinct CDR3 sequences, with roughly 17% seen just once and approximately 1% held by the top ten. The sequencing used PBMCs from the stem cell graft donor, collected from the stem cell graft. The receptor set was obtained from a human donor who donated a stem cell graft to a child with acute myeloid leukemia. The CDR3 runs from the conserved cysteine through the conserved F or W. A D gene is named only where the DNA matches it firmly. Part of the rows lack a size; the others show once, few, many or a class for expanded clones.

d_gene: TRBD1
j_gene: TRBJ1-2
abundance: many
v_gene: TRBV27
CDR3nt: TGTGCCAGCAGTTCCACAGGGGGCGCCGATGGCTACACCTTC
CDR3aa: CASSSTGGADGYTF

d_gene: TRBD2
j_gene: TRBJ2-7
abundance: many
v_gene: TRBV20-1
CDR3nt: TGCAGTGCTAGAGACGAGCGGGGGGGCCTCGAGCAGTACTTC
CDR3aa: CSARDERGGLEQYF

d_gene: .
j_gene: TRBJ1-1
abundance: few
v_gene: TRBV5-1
CDR3nt: TGCGCCAGCAGCTTGTATCCGGAGATCGCTGAAGCTTTCTTT
CDR3aa: CASSLYPEIAEAFF

d_gene: .
j_gene: TRBJ1-1
abundance: few
v_gene: TRBV7-6
CDR3nt: TGTGCCAGCAGCGGTACCGGGGGCATCTTTATGAACACTGAAGCTTTCTTT
CDR3aa: CASSGTGGIFMNTEAFF

d_gene: .
j_gene: TRBJ1-5
abundance: many
v_gene: TRBV20-1
CDR3nt: TGCAGTGCCGGGACACCAGATCAGCCCCAGCATTTT
CDR3aa: CSAGTPDQPQHF

d_gene: .
j_gene: TRBJ2-5
abundance: many
v_gene: TRBV20-1
CDR3nt: TGCAGTGCTAGAGACGCCGGGACCAGCTCCGCCGGGGAGACCCAGTACTTC
CDR3aa: CSARDAGTSSAGETQYF

d_gene: .
j_gene: TRBJ2-3
abundance: .
v_gene: TRBV7-2
CDR3nt: TGTGCCAGCAGCCCAGGGGGGGTCGATACGCAGTATTTT
CDR3aa: CASSPGGVDTQYF

d_gene: .
j_gene: TRBJ2-5
abundance: .
v_gene: TRBV20-1
CDR3nt: TGCAGTGCTAGAGAGGGGTTCGGAGGAAAGACCCAGTACTTC
CDR3aa: CSAREGFGGKTQYF

d_gene: .
j_gene: TRBJ2-2
abundance: many
v_gene: TRBV5-1
CDR3nt: TGCGCCAGCAGCGGACACACGGAGGTCACCGGGGAGCTGTTTTTT
CDR3aa: CASSGHTEVTGELFF

d_gene: .
j_gene: TRBJ2-1
abundance: many
v_gene: TRBV5-1
CDR3nt: TGCGCCAGCAGCTTCGGGGGAATAGACTACAATGAGCAGTTCTTC
CDR3aa: CASSFGGIDYNEQFF

d_gene: .
j_gene: TRBJ1-1
abundance: .
v_gene: TRBV4-3
CDR3nt: TGCGCCAGCAGCCAAGCCTCCGGGGGCACACAGAACACTGAAGCTTTCTTT
CDR3aa: CASSQASGGTQNTEAFF

d_gene: .
j_gene: TRBJ1-5
abundance: once
v_gene: TRBV4-1
CDR3nt: TGCGCCAGCAGCCAAGATAGGACAGTCAATCAGCCCCAGCATTTT
CDR3aa: CASSQDRTVNQPQHF

d_gene: .
j_gene: TRBJ1-2
abundance: many
v_gene: TRBV20-1
CDR3nt: TGCAGTGCTGGAGAAGGCAGGCAAGGCTACACCTTC
CDR3aa: CSAGEGRQGYTF

d_gene: .
j_gene: TRBJ2-5
abundance: few
v_gene: TRBV5-5
CDR3nt: TGTGCCAGCAGCCTAAGGCCAGGTCAAGAGACCCAGTACTTC
CDR3aa: CASSLRPGQETQYF

d_gene: TRBD1
j_gene: TRBJ1-1
abundance: .
v_gene: TRBV19
CDR3nt: TGTGCCAGTACCCAACAGGGGGGCAACACTGAAGCTTTCTTT
CDR3aa: CASTQQGGNTEAFF

d_gene: .
j_gene: TRBJ1-5
abundance: many
v_gene: TRBV29-1
CDR3nt: TGCAGCGTTGAATCAGGGAGCAATCAGCCCCAGCATTTT
CDR3aa: CSVESGSNQPQHF

d_gene: .
j_gene: TRBJ1-6
abundance: many
v_gene: TRBV20-1
CDR3nt: TGCAGTGCTAGCAGGGAAAACTCCTATAATTCACCCCTCCACTTT
CDR3aa: CSASRENSYNSPLHF

d_gene: TRBD1
j_gene: TRBJ1-6
abundance: many
v_gene: TRBV20-1
CDR3nt: TGCAGTGCTAGAGACCCCACAGGGGGCTATAATTCACCCCTCCACTTT
CDR3aa: CSARDPTGGYNSPLHF

d_gene: .
j_gene: TRBJ1-2
abundance: .
v_gene: TRBV11-3
CDR3nt: TGTGCCAGCAGCTTTGTGGCAGGACGCTATGGCTACACCTTC
CDR3aa: CASSFVAGRYGYTF

d_gene: .
j_gene: TRBJ2-7
abundance: .
v_gene: TRBV7-2
CDR3nt: TGTGCCAGCAGCTTAGTACCGGATCCCATCGAGCAGTACTTC
CDR3aa: CASSLVPDPIEQYF

d_gene: .
j_gene: TRBJ2-5
abundance: many
v_gene: TRBV20-1
CDR3nt: TGCAGTGCTAGTTTAGGGGGTCGTGGGGAGACCCAGTACTTC
CDR3aa: CSASLGGRGETQYF

d_gene: TRBD1
j_gene: TRBJ1-1
abundance: many
v_gene: TRBV20-1
CDR3nt: TGCAGTGCTACTCGGACAGGGACTGAAGCTTTCTTT
CDR3aa: CSATRTGTEAFF

d_gene: TRBD1
j_gene: TRBJ2-2
abundance: few
v_gene: TRBV20-1
CDR3nt: TGCAGTGCGGACAGATACCGGGACAGGGGGCACACCGGGGAGCTGTTTTTT
CDR3aa: CSADRYRDRGHTGELFF

d_gene: TRBD2
j_gene: TRBJ2-1
abundance: many
v_gene: TRBV7-2
CDR3nt: TGTGCCAGCAGCCCCCGGACTAGCGGATCCTACAATGAGCAGTTCTTC
CDR3aa: CASSPRTSGSYNEQFF

d_gene: .
j_gene: TRBJ2-1
abundance: .
v_gene: TRBV6-5
CDR3nt: TGTGCCAGCAGGTCCGACACGGGCGAGTTATTC
CDR3aa: CASRSDTGELF

d_gene: .
j_gene: TRBJ2-1
abundance: .
v_gene: TRBV7-2
CDR3nt: TGTGCCAGCAGCTTAATACTCCTCTCCTACAATGAGCAGTTCTTC
CDR3aa: CASSLILLSYNEQFF

d_gene: .
j_gene: TRBJ1-4
abundance: many
v_gene: TRBV20-1
CDR3nt: TGCAGTGCTAGTGCCGGCTTAAATGAAAAACTGTTTTTT
CDR3aa: CSASAGLNEKLFF

d_gene: TRBD2
j_gene: TRBJ2-2
abundance: .
v_gene: TRBV5-1
CDR3nt: TGCGCCAGCAGCCGGGGGGGCGGCGACACCGGGGAGCTGTTTTTT
CDR3aa: CASSRGGGDTGELFF

d_gene: .
j_gene: TRBJ2-3
abundance: .
v_gene: TRBV12-3/TRBV12-4
CDR3nt: TGTGCCAGCAGTCCCGACCCCGGGACAGATACGCAGTATTTT
CDR3aa: CASSPDPGTDTQYF

d_gene: .
j_gene: TRBJ1-2
abundance: many
v_gene: TRBV12-3/TRBV12-4
CDR3nt: TGTGCCAGCAGTTTATCACCGCGAACTGGCTACACCTTC
CDR3aa: CASSLSPRTGYTF

d_gene: .
j_gene: TRBJ1-3
abundance: few
v_gene: TRBV20-1
CDR3nt: TGCAGTGCTAGAGCCCCCTGGGAGGCCCTCTCTGGAAACACCATATATTTT
CDR3aa: CSARAPWEALSGNTIYF

d_gene: TRBD2
j_gene: TRBJ2-3
abundance: .
v_gene: TRBV7-2
CDR3nt: TGTGCCAGCAGCTGGAGCGGGGGGGTAGCAGATACGCAGTATTTT
CDR3aa: CASSWSGGVADTQYF

d_gene: .
j_gene: TRBJ2-1
abundance: .
v_gene: TRBV15
CDR3nt: TGTGCCACCAGCAGGGGGGGGGCGACAGGGAAGTTTTCCTACAATGAGCAGTTCTTC
CDR3aa: CATSRGGATGKFSYNEQFF